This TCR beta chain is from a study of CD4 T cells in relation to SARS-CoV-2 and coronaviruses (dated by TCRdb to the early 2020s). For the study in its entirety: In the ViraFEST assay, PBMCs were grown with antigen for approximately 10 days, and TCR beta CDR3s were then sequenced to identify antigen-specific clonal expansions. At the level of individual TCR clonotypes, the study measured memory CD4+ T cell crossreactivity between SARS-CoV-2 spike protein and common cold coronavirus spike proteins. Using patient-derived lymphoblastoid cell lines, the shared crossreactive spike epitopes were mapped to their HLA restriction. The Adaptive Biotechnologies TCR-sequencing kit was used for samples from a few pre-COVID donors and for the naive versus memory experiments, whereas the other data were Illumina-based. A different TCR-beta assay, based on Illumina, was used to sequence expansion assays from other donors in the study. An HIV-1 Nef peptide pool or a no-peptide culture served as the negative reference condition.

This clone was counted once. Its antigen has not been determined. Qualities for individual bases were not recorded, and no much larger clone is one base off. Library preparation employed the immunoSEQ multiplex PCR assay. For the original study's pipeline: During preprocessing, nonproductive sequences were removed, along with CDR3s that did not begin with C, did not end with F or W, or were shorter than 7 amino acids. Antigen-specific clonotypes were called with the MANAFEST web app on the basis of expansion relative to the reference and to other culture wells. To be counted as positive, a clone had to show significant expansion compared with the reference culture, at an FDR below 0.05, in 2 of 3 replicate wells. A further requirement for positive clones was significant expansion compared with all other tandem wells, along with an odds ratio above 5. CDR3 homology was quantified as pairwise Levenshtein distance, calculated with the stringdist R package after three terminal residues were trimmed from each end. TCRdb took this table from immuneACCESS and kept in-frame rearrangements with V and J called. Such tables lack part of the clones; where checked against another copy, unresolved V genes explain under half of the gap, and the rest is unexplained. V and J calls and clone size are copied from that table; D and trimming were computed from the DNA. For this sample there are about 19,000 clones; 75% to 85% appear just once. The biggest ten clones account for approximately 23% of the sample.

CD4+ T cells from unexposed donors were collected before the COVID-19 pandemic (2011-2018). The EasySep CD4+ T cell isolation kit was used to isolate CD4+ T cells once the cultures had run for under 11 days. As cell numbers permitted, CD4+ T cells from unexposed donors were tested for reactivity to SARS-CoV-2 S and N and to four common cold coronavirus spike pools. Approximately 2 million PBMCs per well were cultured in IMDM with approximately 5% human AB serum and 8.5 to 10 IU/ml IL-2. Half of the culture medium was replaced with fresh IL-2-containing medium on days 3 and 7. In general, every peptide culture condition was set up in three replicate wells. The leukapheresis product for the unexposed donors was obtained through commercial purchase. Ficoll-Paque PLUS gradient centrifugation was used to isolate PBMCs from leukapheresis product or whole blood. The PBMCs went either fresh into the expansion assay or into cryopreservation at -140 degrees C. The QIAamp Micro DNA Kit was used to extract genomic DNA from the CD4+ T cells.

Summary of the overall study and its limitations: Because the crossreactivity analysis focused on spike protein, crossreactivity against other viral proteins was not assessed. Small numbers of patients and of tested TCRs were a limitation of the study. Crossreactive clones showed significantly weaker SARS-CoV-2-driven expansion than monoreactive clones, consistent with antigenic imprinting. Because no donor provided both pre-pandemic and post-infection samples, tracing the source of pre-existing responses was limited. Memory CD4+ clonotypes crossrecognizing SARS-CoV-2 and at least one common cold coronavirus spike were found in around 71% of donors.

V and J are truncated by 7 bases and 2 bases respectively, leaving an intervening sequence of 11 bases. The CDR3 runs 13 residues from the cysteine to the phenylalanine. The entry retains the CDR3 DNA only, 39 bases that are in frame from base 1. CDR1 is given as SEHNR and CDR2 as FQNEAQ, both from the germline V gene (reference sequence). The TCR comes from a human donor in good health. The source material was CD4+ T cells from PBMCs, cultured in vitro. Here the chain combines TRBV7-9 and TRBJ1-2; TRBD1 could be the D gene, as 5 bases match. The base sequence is TGTGCCAGCACGCAGGGATCGAACTATGGCTACACCTTC. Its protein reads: CASTQGSNYGYTF.